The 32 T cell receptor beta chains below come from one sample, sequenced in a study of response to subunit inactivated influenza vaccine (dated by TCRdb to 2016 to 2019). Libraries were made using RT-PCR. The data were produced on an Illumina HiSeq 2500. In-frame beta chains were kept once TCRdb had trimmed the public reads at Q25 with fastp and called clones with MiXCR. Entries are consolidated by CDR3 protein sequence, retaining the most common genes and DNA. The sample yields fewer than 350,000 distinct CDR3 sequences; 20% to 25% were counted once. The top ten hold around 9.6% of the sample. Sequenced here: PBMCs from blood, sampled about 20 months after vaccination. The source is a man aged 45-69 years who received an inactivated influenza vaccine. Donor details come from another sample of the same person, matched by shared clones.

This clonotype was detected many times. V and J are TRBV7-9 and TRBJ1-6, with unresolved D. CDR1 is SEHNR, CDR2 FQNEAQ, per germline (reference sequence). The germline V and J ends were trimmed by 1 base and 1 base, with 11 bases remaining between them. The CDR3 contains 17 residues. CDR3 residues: CASSLDSTVSYNSPLHF. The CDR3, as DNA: TGTGCCAGCAGCTTAGATTCAACGGTTTCCTATAATTCACCCCTCCACTTT.

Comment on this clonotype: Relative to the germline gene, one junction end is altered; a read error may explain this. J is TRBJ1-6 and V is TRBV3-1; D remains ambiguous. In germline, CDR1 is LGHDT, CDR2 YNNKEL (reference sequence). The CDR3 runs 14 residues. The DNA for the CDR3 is TGTGCCAGCAGCCAAGATGGAGGTTCATCACCCCTCCAATTT. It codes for CASSQDGGSSPLQF.

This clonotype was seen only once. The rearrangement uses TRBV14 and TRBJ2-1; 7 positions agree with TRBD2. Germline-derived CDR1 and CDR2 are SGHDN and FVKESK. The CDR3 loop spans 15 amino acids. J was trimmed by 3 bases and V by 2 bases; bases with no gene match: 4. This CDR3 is CASSQPSGRYNEQFF. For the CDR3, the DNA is TGTGCCAGCAGCCAACCTAGCGGCCGCTACAATGAGCAGTTCTTC.

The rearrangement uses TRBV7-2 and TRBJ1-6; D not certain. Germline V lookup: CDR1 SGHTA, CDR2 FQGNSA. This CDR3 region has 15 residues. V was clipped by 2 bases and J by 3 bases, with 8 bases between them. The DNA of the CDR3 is TGTGCCAGCAGCTTACTTATGAACTATAATTCACCCCTCCACTTT. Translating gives CASSLLMNYNSPLHF.

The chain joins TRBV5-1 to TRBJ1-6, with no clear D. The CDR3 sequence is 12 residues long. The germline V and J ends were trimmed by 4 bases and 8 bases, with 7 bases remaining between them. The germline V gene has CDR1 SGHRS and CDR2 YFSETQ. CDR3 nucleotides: TGCGCCAGCAGCCTGGACGATTCACCCCTCCACTTT. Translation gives CASSLDDSPLHF.

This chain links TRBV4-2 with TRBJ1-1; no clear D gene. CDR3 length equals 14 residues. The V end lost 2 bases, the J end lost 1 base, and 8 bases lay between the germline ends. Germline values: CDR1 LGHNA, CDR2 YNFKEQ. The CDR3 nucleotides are TGTGCCAGCAGCCAATTAAACCAGAACACTGAAGCTTTCTTT. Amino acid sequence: CASSQLNQNTEAFF.

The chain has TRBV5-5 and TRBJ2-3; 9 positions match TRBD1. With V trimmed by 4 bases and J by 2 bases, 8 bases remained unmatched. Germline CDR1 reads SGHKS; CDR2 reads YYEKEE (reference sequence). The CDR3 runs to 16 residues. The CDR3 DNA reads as TGTGCCAGCAGCGTGGCCGGGACAGGGTACACAGATACGCAGTATTTT. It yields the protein CASSVAGTGYTDTQYF.

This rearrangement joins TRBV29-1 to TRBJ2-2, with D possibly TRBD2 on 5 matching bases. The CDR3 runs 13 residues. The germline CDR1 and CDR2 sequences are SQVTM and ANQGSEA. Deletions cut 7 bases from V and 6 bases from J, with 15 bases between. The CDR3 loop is CSAVAPLAGELFF. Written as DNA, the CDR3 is TGCAGCGCTGTAGCGCCACTAGCCGGGGAGCTGTTTTTT.

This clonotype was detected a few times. As DNA, the CDR3 is TGTGCCAGCAGGCCAGGGGGCTCGATGGTAAACACCATATATTTT. This sequence encodes CASRPGGSMVNTIYF. V usage is TRBV12-3 or TRBV12-4 and J usage is TRBJ1-3, with 8 bases matching TRBD1. The CDR3 contains 15 residues. J was trimmed by 6 bases and V by 6 bases; bases with no gene match: 10.

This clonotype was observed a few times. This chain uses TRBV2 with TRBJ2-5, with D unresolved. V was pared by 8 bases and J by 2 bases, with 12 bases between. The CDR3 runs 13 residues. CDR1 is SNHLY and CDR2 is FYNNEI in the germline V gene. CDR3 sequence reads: CASFEWAQETQYF. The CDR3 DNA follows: TGTGCCAGCTTCGAGTGGGCACAAGAGACCCAGTACTTC.

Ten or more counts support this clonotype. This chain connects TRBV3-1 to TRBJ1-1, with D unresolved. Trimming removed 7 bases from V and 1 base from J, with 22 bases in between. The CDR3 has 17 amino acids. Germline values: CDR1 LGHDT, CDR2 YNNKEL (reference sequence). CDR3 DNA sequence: TGTGCCAGCACTAAAGCCTCCGGACGGTCGCCGAACACTGAAGCTTTCTTT. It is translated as CASTKASGRSPNTEAFF.

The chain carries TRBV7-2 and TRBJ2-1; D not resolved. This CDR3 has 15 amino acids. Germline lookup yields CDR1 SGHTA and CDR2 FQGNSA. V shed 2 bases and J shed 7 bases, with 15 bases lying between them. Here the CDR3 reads CASSLFIRMRNEQFF. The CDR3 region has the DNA TGTGCCAGCAGCTTATTTATTAGAATGAGAAATGAGCAGTTCTTC.

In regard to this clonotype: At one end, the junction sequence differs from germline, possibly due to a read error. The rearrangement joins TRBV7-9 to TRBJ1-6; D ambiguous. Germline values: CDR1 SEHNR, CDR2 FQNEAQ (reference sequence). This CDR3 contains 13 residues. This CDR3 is CASSLDYNSPLQF. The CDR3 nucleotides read TGTGCCAGCAGCCTAGACTATAATTCACCCCTCCAATTT.

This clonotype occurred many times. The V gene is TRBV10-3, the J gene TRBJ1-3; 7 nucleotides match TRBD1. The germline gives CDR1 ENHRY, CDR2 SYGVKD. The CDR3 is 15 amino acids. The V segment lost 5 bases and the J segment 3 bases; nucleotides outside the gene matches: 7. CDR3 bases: TGTGCCATCAGTTCGACAGGGCAGGATGGAAACACCATATATTTT. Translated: CAISSTGQDGNTIYF.

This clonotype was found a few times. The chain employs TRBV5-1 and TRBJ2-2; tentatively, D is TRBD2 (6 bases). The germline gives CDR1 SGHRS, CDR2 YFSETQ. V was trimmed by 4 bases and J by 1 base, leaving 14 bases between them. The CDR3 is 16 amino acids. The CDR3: CASSARAGMNTGELFF. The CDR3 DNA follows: TGCGCCAGCAGCGCGAGGGCGGGGATGAACACCGGGGAGCTGTTTTTT.

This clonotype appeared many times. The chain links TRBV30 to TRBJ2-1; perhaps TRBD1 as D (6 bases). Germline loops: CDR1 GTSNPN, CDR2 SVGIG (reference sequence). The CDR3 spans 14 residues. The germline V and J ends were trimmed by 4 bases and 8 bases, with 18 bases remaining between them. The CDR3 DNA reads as TGTGCCTGGACCCCTCCAGGGGCCTTGGATGAGCAGTTCTTC. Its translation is CAWTPPGALDEQFF.

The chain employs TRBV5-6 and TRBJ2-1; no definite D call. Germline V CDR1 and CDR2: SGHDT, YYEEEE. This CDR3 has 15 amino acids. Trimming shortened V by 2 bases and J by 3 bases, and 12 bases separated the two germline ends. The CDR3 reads CASSFSTAYYNEQFF. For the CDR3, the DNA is TGTGCCAGCAGCTTCTCGACGGCCTACTACAATGAGCAGTTCTTC.

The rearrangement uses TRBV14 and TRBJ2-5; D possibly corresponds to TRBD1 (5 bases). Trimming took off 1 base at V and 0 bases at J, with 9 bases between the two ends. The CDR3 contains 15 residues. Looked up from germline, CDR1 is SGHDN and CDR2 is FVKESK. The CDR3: CASSQGGWYQETQYF. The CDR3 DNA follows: TGTGCCAGCAGCCAAGGGGGCTGGTACCAAGAGACCCAGTACTTC.

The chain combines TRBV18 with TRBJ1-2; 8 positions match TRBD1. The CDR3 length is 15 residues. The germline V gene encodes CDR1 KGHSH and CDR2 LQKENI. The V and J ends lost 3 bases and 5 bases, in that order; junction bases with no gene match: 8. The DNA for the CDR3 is TGTGCCAGCTCACCCCCCCACAGGGGGGGATATGGCTACACCTTC. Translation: CASSPPHRGGYGYTF.

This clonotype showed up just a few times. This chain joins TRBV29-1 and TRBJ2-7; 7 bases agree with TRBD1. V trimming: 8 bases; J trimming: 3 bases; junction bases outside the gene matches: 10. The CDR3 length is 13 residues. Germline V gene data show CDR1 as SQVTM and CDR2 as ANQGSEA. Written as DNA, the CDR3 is TGCAGCACACGAGGGGGCTTAGGCTACGAGCAGTACTTC. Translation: CSTRGGLGYEQYF.

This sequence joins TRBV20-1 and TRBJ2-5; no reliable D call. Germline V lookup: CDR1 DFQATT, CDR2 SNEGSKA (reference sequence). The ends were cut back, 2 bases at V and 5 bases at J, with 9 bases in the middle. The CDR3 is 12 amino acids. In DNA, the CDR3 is TGCAGTGCTAGAATTGCGGTGGAGACCCAGTACTTC. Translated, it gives CSARIAVETQYF.

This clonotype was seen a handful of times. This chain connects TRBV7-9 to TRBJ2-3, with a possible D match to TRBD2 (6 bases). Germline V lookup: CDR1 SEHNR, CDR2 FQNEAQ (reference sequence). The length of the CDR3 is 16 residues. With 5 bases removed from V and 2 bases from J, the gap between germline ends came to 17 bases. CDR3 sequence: CASSREYSGLTDTQYF. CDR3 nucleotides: TGTGCCAGCAGCCGCGAGTATAGCGGACTCACAGATACGCAGTATTTT.

This CDR3 is CAWSAQAYNEQFF. The CDR3 DNA reads as TGTGCCTGGAGTGCCCAGGCCTACAATGAGCAGTTCTTC. This chain uses TRBV30 with TRBJ2-1; no definite D call. Germline assignment: CDR1 GTSNPN and CDR2 SVGIG (reference sequence). Trimming stripped 1 base from V and 2 bases from J, with 6 bases between. CDR3 size: 13 residues. The full variable domain, rest sourced from reference TRBV30 and TRBJ2-1, is SQTIHQWPATLVQPVGSPLSLECTVEGTSNPNLYWYRQAAGRGLQLLFYSVGIGQISSEVPQNLSASRPQDRQFILSSKKLLLSDSGFYLCAWSAQAYNEQFFGPGTRLTVL.

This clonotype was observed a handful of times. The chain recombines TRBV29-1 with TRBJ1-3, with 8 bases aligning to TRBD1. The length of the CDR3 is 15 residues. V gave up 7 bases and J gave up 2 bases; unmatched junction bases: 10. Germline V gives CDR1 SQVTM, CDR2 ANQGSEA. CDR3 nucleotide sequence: TGCAGCGCCACCTACGGGACAGGTCCTGGAAACACCATATATTTT. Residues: CSATYGTGPGNTIYF.

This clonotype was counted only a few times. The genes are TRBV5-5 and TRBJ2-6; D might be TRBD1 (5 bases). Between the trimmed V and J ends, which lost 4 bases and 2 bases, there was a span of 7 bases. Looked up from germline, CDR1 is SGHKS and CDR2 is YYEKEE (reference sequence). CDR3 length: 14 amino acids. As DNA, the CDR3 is TGTGCCAGCAGCCGGACAACTGGGGCCAACGTCCTGACTTTC. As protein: CASSRTTGANVLTF.

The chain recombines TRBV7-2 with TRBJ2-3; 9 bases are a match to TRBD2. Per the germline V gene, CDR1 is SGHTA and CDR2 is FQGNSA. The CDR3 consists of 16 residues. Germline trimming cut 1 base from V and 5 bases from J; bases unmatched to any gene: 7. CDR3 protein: CASSLVGGRVIDTQYF. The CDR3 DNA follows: TGTGCCAGCAGCTTAGTGGGCGGGAGGGTGATAGATACGCAGTATTTT.

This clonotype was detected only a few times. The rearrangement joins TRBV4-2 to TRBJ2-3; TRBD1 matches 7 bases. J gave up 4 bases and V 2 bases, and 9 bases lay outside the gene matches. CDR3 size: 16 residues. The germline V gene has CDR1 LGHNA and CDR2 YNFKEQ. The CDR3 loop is CASSQRRQGNSDTQYF. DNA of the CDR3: TGTGCCAGCAGCCAAAGAAGACAGGGTAACTCAGATACGCAGTATTTT.

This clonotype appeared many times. CDR3 DNA sequence: TGCAGTGCTAGGGGCCGACAGCCTCGTTCCTACGAGCAGTACTTC. It translates to CSARGRQPRSYEQYF. The chain carries TRBV20-1 and TRBJ2-7; possible D gene TRBD1, 5 bases. V was pared by 3 bases and J by 1 base, with 16 bases between. The CDR3 is 15 amino acids. In germline, CDR1 is DFQATT, CDR2 SNEGSKA (reference sequence).

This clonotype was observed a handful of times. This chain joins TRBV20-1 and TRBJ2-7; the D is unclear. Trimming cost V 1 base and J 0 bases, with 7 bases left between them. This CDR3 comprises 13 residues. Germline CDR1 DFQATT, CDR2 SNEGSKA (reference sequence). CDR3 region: CSARAWSSYEQYF. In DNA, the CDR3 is TGCAGTGCTAGAGCCTGGAGCTCCTACGAGCAGTACTTC.

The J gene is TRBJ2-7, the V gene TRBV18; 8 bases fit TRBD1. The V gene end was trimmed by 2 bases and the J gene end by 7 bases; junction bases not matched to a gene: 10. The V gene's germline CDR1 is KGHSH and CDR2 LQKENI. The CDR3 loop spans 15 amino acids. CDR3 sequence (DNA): TGTGCCAGCTCACCATCGGGCCCGGGACAGGCGGAGCAGTACTTC. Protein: CASSPSGPGQAEQYF.

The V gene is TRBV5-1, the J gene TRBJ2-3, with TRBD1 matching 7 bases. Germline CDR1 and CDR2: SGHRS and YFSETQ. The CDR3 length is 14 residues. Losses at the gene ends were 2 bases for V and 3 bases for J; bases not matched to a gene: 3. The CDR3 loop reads CASSLTGATDTQYF. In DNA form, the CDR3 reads TGCGCCAGCAGCTTAACAGGGGCAACAGATACGCAGTATTTT. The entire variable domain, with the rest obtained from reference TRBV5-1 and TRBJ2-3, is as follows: KAGVTQTPRYLIKTRGQQVTLSCSPISGHRSVSWYQQTPGQGLQFLFEYFSETQRNKGNFPGRFSGRQFSNSRSEMNVSTLELGDSALYLCASSLTGATDTQYFGPGTRLTVL.

The CDR3 loop reads CASSLSGLGSSYEQYF. Written as DNA, the CDR3 is TGTGCCAGCAGTTTATCGGGACTCGGAAGCTCCTACGAGCAGTACTTC. The chain is built from TRBV27 and TRBJ2-7, with a tentative D call TRBD2 (6 bases). Trimming took off 0 bases at V and 0 bases at J, with 12 bases between the two ends. Germline V gene data show CDR1 as MNHEY and CDR2 as SMNVEV (reference sequence). The CDR3 contains 16 residues.